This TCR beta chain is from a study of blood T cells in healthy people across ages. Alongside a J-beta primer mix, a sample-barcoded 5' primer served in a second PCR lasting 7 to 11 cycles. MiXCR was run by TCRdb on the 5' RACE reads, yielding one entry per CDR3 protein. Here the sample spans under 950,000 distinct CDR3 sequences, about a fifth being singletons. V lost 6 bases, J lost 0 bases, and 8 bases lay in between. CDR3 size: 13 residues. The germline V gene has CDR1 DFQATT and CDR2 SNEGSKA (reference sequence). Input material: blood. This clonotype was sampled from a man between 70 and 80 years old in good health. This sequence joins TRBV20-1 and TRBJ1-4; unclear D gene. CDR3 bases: TGCAGTGCCAACGGAGCAACTAATGAAAAACTGTTTTTT. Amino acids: CSANGATNEKLFF.